This T cell receptor (beta chain) stems from a study of cytomegalovirus exposure and HLA in healthy donors. The CDR3 sequence is 17 residues long. V lost 1 base and J lost 3, with 18 bases in between. In germline, CDR1 is MDHEN, CDR2 SYDVKM. Vbeta (60) and Jbeta (13) primers were used in the PCR. The repertoire was sequenced with immunoSEQ multiplex PCR; TCRdb's copy has only in-frame clones and lacks some. The sample yields about 170,000 clones, roughly 80% seen once. This receptor was identified in a woman between 18 and 30 years old in good health and CMV-seronegative. The rearrangement uses TRBV28 and TRBJ2-5, with D maybe TRBD2 (5 bases). The source material was PBMCs. DNA for the CDR3: TGTGCCAGCAGTTTATTTTCCGGGCGGAGGTTAGAAGAGACCCAGTACTTC. It specifies CASSLFSGRRLEETQYF.